One sample yielded the 18 T cell receptor beta chains listed below, sequenced in a study of control samples from healthy donors and cancer patients. Libraries were prepared by immunoSEQ multiplex PCR; TCRdb keeps only in-frame clonotypes and omits some of them. The sample has about 180,000 clones, around 90% seen once; the top ten hold around 1.4%. Material for sequencing was blood. Every receptor here comes from a woman aged 45-59 years in good health.

In this sample, this clone turned up a few times. The chain combines TRBV2 with TRBJ2-7; D possibly uses TRBD1 or TRBD2 (5 bases each). The V end lost 7 bases, the J end lost 2 bases, and 12 bases lay between the germline ends. The CDR3 has 13 amino acids. Germline V gene data show CDR1 as SNHLY and CDR2 as FYNNEI. CDR3 nucleotides: TGTGCCAGCAACCGGGACCGACCCTACGAGCAGTACTTC. Protein: CASNRDRPYEQYF.

This chain connects TRBV5-6 to TRBJ2-1, with 9 positions matching TRBD2. The germline gives CDR1 SGHDT, CDR2 YYEEEE. This CDR3 region has 16 residues. Trimming removed 3 bases from V and 7 bases from J; junction bases left unmatched: 11. The CDR3 region is CASSSNSGRRRNEQFF. CDR3 DNA: TGTGCCAGCAGCTCCAATAGCGGGAGAAGGCGTAATGAGCAGTTCTTC.

The V gene is TRBV27, the J gene TRBJ1-2; possible D gene TRBD1, 5 bases. The CDR3 runs to 13 residues. Trimming left V 6 bases short and J 6 bases short, with 14 bases between. Germline assignment: CDR1 MNHEY and CDR2 SMNVEV (reference sequence). This chain's CDR3 is CASRHRGAHGYTF. CDR3 sequence (DNA): TGTGCCAGCAGGCATCGCGGGGCGCATGGCTACACCTTC.

V is TRBV5-1 and J is TRBJ2-2, with 9 bases aligning to TRBD2. The V gene's germline CDR1 is SGHRS and CDR2 YFSETQ. V gave up 0 bases and J gave up 5 bases; unmatched junction bases: 11. The CDR3 is made up of 18 amino acids. The chain's CDR3 is CASSLVPSGASFTGELFF. The CDR3 nucleotides read TGCGCCAGCAGCTTGGTTCCTAGCGGGGCATCTTTTACCGGGGAGCTGTTTTTT.

The V call is TRBV9, the J call TRBJ1-4, with 11 bases aligning to TRBD1. The CDR3 spans 15 residues. From germline, CDR1 is SGDLS and CDR2 YYNGEE. V shed 4 bases and J 7 bases; nucleotides not matched to a gene: 6. CDR3 nucleotides: TGTGCCAGCAGCCTTTGGACAGGGGGCAGTGAAAAACTGTTTTTT. Translated: CASSLWTGGSEKLFF.

The CDR3 bases are TGTGCCAGCAAACTGACTGGCGAGAATGAGCAGTTCTTC. This sequence encodes CASKLTGENEQFF. The V and J genes are TRBV7-3 and TRBJ2-1; no definite D call. CDR1 and CDR2 (germline): SGHTA, FQGTGA. This CDR3 contains 13 residues. Trimming shortened V by 7 bases and J by 7 bases, and 14 bases separated the two germline ends.

The rearrangement links TRBV19 to TRBJ2-5; D is unresolved. The CDR3 sequence is 14 residues long. Germline V gene sequence: CDR1 LNHDA, CDR2 SQIVND (reference sequence). Trimming stripped 6 bases from V and 1 base from J, with 12 bases between. CDR3 residues: CASRGDRFQETQYF. CDR3 nucleotides: TGTGCCAGTAGAGGTGACCGATTCCAAGAGACCCAGTACTTC. The whole variable domain, filled in from reference TRBV19 and TRBJ2-5, reads DGGITQSPKYLFRKEGQNVTLSCEQNLNHDAMYWYRQDPGQGLRLIYYSQIVNDFQKGDIAEGYSVSREKKESFPLTVTSAQKNPTAFYLCASRGDRFQETQYFGPGTRLLVL.

The genes are TRBV7-9 and TRBJ1-2, with no clear D. Germline values: CDR1 SEHNR, CDR2 FQNEAQ (reference sequence). V was pared by 0 bases and J by 8 bases, with 4 bases between. The CDR3 contains 11 residues. In DNA, the CDR3 is TGTGCCAGCAGCTTAGCGACGGGCTACACCTTC. This gives the protein CASSLATGYTF.

The chain combines TRBV3-1 (or the pseudogene TRBV3-2) with TRBJ2-7, with unresolved D. The CDR3 has 15 residues. Trimming shortened V by 2 bases and J by 2 bases, and 13 bases separated the two germline ends. Germline V gene data show CDR1 as LGHDT and CDR2 as YNNKEL (reference sequence). This CDR3 reads CASSQIPSATYEQYF. In DNA form, the CDR3 reads TGTGCCAGCAGCCAAATCCCCTCGGCTACCTACGAGCAGTACTTC.

In nucleotides, the CDR3 is TGTGCCAGCAGCTGGGGCCCAAACAATGAGCAGTTCTTC. This translates into CASSWGPNNEQFF. The chain employs TRBV7-3 and TRBJ2-1; D possibly corresponds to TRBD1 (5 bases). The V gene's germline CDR1 is SGHTA and CDR2 FQGTGA. CDR3 length equals 13 residues. V was trimmed by 4 bases and J by 5 bases, leaving 9 bases between them.

For this clone: The sample has other DNA sequences that encode this CDR3 too. The rearrangement uses TRBV27 and TRBJ2-7; TRBD1 aligns across 9 bases. CDR1 and CDR2 from the germline V gene are MNHEY and SMNVEV (reference sequence). This CDR3 is built from 14 residues. With V trimmed by 2 bases and J by 4 bases, 3 bases remained unmatched. For the CDR3, the DNA is TGTGCCAGCAGTTTAGGGACAGGGCGGTACGAGCAGTACTTC. The encoded protein is CASSLGTGRYEQYF.

The chain employs TRBV5-4 and TRBJ2-7; 7 bases align to TRBD2. Looked up from germline, CDR1 is SGHNT and CDR2 is YYREEE (reference sequence). With 2 bases clipped from V and 2 bases from J, the junction kept 4 bases outside the gene matches. There are 14 residues in the CDR3. The chain's CDR3 is CASSFPSGTYEQYF. In DNA form, the CDR3 reads TGTGCCAGCAGCTTCCCTAGCGGAACCTACGAGCAGTACTTC.

The chain uses TRBV28 and TRBJ1-2; D remains unclear. This CDR3 region has 11 residues. The V gene lost 3 bases and the J gene lost 8 bases, with 7 bases spanning the gap. Per the germline V gene, CDR1 is MDHEN and CDR2 is SYDVKM. The CDR3 nucleotides read TGTGCCAGCAGTTTCCTATTGGGCTACACCTTC. Protein sequence: CASSFLLGYTF.

The chain combines TRBV19 with TRBJ1-2; D may be TRBD1 (5 bases). The CDR3 loop spans 12 amino acids. Per the germline V gene, CDR1 is LNHDA and CDR2 is SQIVND (reference sequence). Between the trimmed V and J ends, which lost 3 bases and 7 bases, there was a span of 9 bases. CDR3 sequence: CASSIGGVGYTF. In DNA form, the CDR3 reads TGTGCCAGTAGTATTGGGGGGGTTGGCTACACCTTC.

This chain joins TRBV28 and TRBJ1-2; 9 nucleotides match TRBD1. V lost 3 bases, J lost 7 bases, and 9 bases stayed unmatched. Germline V gene lookup returns CDR1 MDHEN and CDR2 SYDVKM. The CDR3 contains 15 residues. CDR3 sequence (DNA): TGTGCCAGCAGTTTCTTCGGGACAGGGTCCGGTGGCTACACCTTC. Translated, it gives CASSFFGTGSGGYTF.

The rearrangement joins TRBV3-1 (or the pseudogene TRBV3-2) to TRBJ1-1, with D perhaps TRBD1 (6 bases). Trimming cost V 11 bases and J 6 bases, with 13 bases left between them. The germline CDR1 and CDR2 sequences are LGHDT and YNNKEL (reference sequence). This CDR3 comprises 11 residues. CDR3 region: CAGGGHAEAFF. The CDR3 DNA reads as TGTGCCGGGGGGGGGCACGCTGAAGCTTTCTTT.

The chain employs TRBV6-1 and TRBJ2-2; weak D call: TRBD1 (6 bases). The germline CDR1 and CDR2 sequences are MNHNS and SASEGT. Trimming took 6 bases from V and 7 from J, leaving 9 bases between them. The CDR3 loop spans 12 amino acids. This CDR3 is CASRQGDGELFF. The DNA of the CDR3 is TGTGCCAGCAGACAGGGAGACGGGGAGCTGTTTTTT.

Comment on this clone: This same CDR3 is encoded by further DNA sequences in the sample. The chain joins TRBV14 to TRBJ2-1; no definite D call. The ends were cut back, 0 bases at V and 13 bases at J, with 13 bases in the middle. This CDR3 comprises 13 residues. CDR1 and CDR2 (germline): SGHDN, FVKESK. The CDR3 coding sequence is TGTGCCAGCAGCCAAGATCCCGGACCCGTCCAGTTCTTC. It codes for CASSQDPGPVQFF.